This paragraph reports one T cell receptor (beta chain). Its antigen is not known. The data originate from a study of shared clonotypes between healthy human individuals. Findings and caveats of the study: Non-shared clonotypes showed lower generation probabilities than clonotypes common to all four donors.

The repertoire was sequenced with immunoSEQ multiplex PCR; TCRdb's copy has only in-frame clones and lacks some. The sample holds about 730,000 clones, roughly two thirds seen once. There are 17 residues in the CDR3. V lost 3 bases, J lost 5 bases, and 22 bases lay in between. Germline-derived CDR1 and CDR2 are MGHRA and YSYEKL. It was into CD45RA+ naive and CD45RA-negative memory subsets that the CD4+ cells were split. The sequenced sample was memory CD4+ T cells sorted from blood. Documented subset: CD45RA-negative fraction. This TCR was sampled from a woman aged 30 to 39 in good health. V and J are TRBV4-1 and TRBJ2-5, with D tentatively TRBD1 (6 bases). The chain's CDR3 is CASSQGASPLLYETQYF. DNA for the CDR3: TGCGCCAGCAGCCAGGGGGCTTCGCCCCTACTTTACGAGACCCAGTACTTC.